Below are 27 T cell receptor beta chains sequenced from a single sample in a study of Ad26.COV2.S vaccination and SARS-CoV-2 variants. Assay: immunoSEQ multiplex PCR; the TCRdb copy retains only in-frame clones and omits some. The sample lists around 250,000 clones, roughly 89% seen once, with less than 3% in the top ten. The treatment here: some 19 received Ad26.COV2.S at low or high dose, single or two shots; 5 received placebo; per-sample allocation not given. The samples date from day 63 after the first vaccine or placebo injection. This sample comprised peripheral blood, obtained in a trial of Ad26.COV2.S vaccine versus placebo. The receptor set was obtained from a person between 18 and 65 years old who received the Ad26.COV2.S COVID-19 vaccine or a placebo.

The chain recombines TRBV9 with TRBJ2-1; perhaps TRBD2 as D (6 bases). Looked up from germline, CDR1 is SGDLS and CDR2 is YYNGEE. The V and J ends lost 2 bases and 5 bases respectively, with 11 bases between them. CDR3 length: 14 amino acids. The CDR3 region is CASSVRGLHNEQFF. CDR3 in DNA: TGTGCCAGCAGCGTGCGGGGTCTACACAATGAGCAGTTCTTC.

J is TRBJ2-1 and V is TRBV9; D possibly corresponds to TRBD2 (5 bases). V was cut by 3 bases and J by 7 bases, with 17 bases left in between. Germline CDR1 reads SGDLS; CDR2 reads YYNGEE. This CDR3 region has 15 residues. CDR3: CASSAGGLGENEQFF. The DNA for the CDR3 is TGTGCCAGCAGCGCCGGCGGACTGGGTGAGAATGAGCAGTTCTTC. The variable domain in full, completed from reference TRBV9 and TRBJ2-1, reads DSGVTQTPKHLITATGQRVTLRCSPRSGDLSVYWYQQSLDQGLQFLIQYYNGEERAKGNILERFSAQQFPDLHSELNLSSLELGDSALYFCASSAGGLGENEQFFGPGTRLTVL.

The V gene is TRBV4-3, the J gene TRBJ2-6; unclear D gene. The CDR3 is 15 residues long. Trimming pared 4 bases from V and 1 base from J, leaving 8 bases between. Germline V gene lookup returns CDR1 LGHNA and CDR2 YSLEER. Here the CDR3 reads CASSLTPSGANVLTF. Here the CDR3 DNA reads TGCGCCAGCAGCCTGACACCGTCTGGGGCCAACGTCCTGACTTTC.

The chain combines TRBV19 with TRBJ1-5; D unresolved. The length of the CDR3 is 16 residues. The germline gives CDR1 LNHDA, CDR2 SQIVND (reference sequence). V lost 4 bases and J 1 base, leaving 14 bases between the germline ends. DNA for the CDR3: TGTGCCAGTAGTAATGGACGGACGTCGAGCAATCAGCCCCAGCATTTT. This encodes CASSNGRTSSNQPQHF.

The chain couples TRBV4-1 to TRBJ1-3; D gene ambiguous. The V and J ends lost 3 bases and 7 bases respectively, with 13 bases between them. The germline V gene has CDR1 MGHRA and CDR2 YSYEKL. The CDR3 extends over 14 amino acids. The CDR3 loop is CASSQRQHDNTIYF. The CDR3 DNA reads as TGCGCCAGCAGCCAGCGTCAGCACGATAACACCATATATTTT.

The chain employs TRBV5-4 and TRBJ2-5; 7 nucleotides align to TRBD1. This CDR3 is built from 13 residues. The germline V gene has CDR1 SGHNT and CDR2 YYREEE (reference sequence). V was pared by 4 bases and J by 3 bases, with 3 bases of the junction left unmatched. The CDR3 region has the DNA TGTGCCAGCAGCACCGGGACAGAAGAGACCCAGTACTTC. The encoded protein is CASSTGTEETQYF.

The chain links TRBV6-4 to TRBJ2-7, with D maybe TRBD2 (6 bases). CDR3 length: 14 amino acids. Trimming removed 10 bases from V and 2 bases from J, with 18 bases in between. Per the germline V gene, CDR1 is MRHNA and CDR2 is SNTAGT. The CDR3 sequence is CANPKGGRTYEQYV. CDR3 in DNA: TGTGCCAACCCAAAGGGAGGCAGAACCTACGAGCAGTACGTC.

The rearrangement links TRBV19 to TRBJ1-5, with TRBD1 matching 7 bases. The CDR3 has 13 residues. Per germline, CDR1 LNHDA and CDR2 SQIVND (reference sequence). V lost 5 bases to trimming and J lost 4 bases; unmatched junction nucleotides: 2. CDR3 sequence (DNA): TGTGCCAGTAGTTCACAGGGGAATCAGCCCCAGCATTTT. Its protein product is CASSSQGNQPQHF.

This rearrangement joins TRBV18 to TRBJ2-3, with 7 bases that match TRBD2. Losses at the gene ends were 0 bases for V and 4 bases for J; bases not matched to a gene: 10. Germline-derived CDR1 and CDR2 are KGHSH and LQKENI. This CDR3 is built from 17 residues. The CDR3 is CASSPPPSGQGADTQYF. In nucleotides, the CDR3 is TGTGCCAGCTCACCACCGCCTAGCGGCCAAGGGGCAGATACGCAGTATTTT.

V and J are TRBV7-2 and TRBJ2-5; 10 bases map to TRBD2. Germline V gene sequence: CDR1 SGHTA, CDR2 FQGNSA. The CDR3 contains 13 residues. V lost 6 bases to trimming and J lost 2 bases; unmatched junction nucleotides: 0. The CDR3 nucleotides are TGTGCCAGCAGACTAGCGGGGCAAGAGACCCAGTACTTC. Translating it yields CASRLAGQETQYF.

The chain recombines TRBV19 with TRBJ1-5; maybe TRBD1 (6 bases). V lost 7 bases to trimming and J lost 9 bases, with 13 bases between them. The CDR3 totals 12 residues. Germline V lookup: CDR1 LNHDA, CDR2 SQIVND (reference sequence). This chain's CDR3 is CASTVGAGPQHF. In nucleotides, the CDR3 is TGTGCCAGTACCGTGGGGGCTGGGCCCCAGCATTTT. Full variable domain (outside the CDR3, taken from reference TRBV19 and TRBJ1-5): DGGITQSPKYLFRKEGQNVTLSCEQNLNHDAMYWYRQDPGQGLRLIYYSQIVNDFQKGDIAEGYSVSREKKESFPLTVTSAQKNPTAFYLCASTVGAGPQHFGDGTRLSIL.

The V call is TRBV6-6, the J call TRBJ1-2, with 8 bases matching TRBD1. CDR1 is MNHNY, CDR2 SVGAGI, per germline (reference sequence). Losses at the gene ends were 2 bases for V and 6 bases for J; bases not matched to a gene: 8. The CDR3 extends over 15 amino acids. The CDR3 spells CASSYTQDRANGYTF. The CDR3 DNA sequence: TGTGCCAGCAGTTACACCCAGGACAGGGCTAATGGCTACACCTTC.

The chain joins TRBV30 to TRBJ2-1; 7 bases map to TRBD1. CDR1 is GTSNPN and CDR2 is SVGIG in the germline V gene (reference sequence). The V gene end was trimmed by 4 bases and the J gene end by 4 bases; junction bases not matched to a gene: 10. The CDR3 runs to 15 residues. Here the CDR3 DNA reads TGTGCCTGGACTGACAAGACAGGGATTTACAATGAGCAGTTCTTC. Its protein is CAWTDKTGIYNEQFF.

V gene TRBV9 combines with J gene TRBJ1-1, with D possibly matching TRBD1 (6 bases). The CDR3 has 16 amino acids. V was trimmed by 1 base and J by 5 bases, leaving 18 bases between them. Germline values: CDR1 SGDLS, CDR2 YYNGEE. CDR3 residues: CASSVLSGGSGTEAFF. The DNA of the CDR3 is TGTGCCAGCAGCGTACTTTCGGGGGGCTCCGGGACTGAAGCTTTCTTT.

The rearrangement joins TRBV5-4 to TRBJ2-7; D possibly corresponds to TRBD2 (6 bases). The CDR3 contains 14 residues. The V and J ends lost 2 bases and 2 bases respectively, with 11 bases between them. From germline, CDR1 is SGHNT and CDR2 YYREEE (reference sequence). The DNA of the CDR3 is TGTGCCAGCAGCTTTTCTGGAGGGCCCTACGAGCAGTACGTC. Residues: CASSFSGGPYEQYV.

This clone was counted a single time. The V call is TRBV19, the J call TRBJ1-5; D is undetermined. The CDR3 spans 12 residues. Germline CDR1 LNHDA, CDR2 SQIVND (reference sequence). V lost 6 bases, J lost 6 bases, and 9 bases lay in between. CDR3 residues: CASRLGTQPQHF. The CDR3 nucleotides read TGTGCCAGTAGGCTGGGAACTCAGCCCCAGCATTTT.

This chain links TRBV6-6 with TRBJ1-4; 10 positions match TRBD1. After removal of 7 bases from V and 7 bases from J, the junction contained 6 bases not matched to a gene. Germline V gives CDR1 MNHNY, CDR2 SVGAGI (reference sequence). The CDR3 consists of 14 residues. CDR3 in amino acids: CASIRGTGVEKLFF. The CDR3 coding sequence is TGTGCCAGCATTCGCGGGACAGGGGTTGAAAAACTGTTTTTT.

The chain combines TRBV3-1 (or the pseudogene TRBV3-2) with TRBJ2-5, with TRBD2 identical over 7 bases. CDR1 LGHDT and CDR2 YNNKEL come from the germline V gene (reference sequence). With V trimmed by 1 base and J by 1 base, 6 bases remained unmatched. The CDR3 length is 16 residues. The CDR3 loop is CASSQGTRGGQETQYF. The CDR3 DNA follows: TGTGCCAGCAGCCAAGGGACTAGAGGAGGCCAAGAGACCCAGTACTTC.

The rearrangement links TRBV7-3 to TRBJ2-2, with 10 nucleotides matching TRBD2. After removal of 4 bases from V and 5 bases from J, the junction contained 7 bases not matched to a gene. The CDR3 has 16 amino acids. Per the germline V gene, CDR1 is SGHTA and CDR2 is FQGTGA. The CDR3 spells CASSSSGTSVTGELFF. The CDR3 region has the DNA TGTGCCAGCAGCTCATCAGGGACTAGCGTTACCGGGGAGCTGTTTTTT.

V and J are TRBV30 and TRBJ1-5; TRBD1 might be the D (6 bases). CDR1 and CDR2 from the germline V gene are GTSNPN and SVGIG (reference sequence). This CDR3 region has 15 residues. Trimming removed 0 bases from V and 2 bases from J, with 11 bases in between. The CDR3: CAWSVGSGGNQPQHF. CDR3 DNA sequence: TGTGCCTGGAGTGTAGGTTCAGGGGGCAATCAGCCCCAGCATTTT.

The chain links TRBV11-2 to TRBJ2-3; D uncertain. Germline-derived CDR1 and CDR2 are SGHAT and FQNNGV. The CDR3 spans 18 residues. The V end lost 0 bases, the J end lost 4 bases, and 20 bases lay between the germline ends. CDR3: CASSLDIRRAIRADTQYF. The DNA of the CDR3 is TGTGCCAGCAGCTTAGATATCAGGAGAGCTATTCGGGCAGATACGCAGTATTTT. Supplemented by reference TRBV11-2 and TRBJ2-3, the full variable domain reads EAGVAQSPRYKIIEKRQSVAFWCNPISGHATLYWYQQILGQGPKLLIQFQNNGVVDDSQLPKDRFSAERLKGVDSTLKIQPAKLEDSAVYLCASSLDIRRAIRADTQYFGPGTRLTVL.

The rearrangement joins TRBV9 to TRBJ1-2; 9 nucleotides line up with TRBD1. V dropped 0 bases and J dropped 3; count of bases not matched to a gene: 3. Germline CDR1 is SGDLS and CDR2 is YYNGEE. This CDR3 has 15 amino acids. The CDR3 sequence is CASSVGQGEYYGYTF. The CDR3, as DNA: TGTGCCAGCAGCGTAGGACAGGGGGAATACTATGGCTACACCTTC.

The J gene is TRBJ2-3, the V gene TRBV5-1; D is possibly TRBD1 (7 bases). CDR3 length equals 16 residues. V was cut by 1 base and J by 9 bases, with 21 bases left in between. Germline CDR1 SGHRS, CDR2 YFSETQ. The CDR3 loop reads CASSLLAGQQIRTQYF. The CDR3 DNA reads TGCGCCAGCAGCTTGTTGGCGGGACAGCAAATCCGGACGCAGTATTTT.

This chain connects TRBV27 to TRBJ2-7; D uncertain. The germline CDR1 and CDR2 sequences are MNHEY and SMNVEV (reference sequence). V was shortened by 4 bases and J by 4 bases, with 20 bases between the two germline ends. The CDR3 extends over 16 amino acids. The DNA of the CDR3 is TGTGCCAGCAGTTATTCGTGGGGTCCAAGAACATACGAGCAGTACTTC. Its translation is CASSYSWGPRTYEQYF.

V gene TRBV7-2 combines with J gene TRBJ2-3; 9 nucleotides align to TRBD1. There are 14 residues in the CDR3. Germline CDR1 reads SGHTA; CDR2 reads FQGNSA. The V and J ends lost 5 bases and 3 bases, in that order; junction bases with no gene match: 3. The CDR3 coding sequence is TGTGCCAGCAGCAAACAGGGGGCAACAGATACGCAGTATTTT. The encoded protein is CASSKQGATDTQYF.

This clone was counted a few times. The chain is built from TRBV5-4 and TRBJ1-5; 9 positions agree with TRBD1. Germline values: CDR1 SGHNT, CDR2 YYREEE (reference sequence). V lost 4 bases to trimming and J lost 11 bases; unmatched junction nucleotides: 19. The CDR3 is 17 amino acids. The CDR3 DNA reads TGTGCCAGCAGCCTCCTGGGACAGGGTCAGGAGGTAGGAACCCAGCATTTT. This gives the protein CASSLLGQGQEVGTQHF.

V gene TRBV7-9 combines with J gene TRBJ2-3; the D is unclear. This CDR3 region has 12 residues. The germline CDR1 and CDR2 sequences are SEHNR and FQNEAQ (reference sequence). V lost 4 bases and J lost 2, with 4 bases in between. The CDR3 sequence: CASSSITDTQYF. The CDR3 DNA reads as TGTGCCAGCAGCTCCATCACAGATACGCAGTATTTT.